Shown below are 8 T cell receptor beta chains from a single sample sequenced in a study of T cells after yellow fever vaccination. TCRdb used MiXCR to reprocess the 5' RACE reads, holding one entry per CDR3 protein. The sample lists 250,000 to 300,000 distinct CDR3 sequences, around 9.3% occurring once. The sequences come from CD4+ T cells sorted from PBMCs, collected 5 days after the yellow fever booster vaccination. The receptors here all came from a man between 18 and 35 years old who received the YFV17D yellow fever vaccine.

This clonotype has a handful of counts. Here the CDR3 reads CASRKDVSSYNEQFF. CDR3 nucleotides: TGTGCCAGCAGGAAGGACGTGAGCTCCTACAATGAGCAGTTCTTC. This chain uses TRBV14 with TRBJ2-1; D is uncertain. The CDR3 sequence is 15 residues long. Germline-derived CDR1 and CDR2 are SGHDN and FVKESK. V was shortened by 6 bases and J by 0 bases, with 12 bases between the two germline ends.

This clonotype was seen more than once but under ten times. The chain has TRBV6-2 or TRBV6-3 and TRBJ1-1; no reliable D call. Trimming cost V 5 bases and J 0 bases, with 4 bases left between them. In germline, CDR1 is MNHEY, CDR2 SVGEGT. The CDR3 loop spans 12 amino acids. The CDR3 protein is CASSHLNTEAFF. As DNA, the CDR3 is TGTGCCAGCAGTCATCTGAACACTGAAGCTTTCTTT.

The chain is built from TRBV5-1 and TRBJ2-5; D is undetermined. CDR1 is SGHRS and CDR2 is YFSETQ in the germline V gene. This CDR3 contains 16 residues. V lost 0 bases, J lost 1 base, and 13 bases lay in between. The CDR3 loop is CASSLGVRRIQETQYF. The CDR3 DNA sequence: TGCGCCAGCAGCTTGGGAGTGAGGCGAATCCAAGAGACCCAGTACTTC.

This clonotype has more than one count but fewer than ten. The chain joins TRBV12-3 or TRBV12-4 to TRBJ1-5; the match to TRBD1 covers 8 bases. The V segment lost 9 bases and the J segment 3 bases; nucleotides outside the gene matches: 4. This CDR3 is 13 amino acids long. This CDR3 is CASTDRVNQPQHF. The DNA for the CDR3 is TGTGCCAGTACGGACAGGGTCAATCAGCCCCAGCATTTT.

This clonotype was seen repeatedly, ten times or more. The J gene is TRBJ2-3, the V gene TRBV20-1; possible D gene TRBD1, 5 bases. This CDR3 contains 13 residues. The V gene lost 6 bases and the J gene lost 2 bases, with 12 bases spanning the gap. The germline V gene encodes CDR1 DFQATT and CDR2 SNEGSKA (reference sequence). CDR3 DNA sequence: TGCAGTGCCCTTCAGGGCCTCACAGATACGCAGTATTTT. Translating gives CSALQGLTDTQYF.

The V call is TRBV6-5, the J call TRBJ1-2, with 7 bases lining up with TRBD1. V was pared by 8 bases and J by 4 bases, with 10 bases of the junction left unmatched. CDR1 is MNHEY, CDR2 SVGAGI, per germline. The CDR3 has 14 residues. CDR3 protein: CASHSGQDLYGYTF. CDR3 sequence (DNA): TGTGCCAGCCATTCCGGACAGGACCTCTATGGCTACACCTTC.

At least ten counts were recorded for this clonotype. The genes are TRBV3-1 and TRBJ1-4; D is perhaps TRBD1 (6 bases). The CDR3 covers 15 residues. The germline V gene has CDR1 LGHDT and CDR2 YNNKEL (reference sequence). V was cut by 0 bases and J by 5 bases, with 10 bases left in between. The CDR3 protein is CASSQDTGANEKLFF. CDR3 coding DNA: TGTGCCAGCAGCCAAGATACGGGGGCGAATGAAAAACTGTTTTTT.

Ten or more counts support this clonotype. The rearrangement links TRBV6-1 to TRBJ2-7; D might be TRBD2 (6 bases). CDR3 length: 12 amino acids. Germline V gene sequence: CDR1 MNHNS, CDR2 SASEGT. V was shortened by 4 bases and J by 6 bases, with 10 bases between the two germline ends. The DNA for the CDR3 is TGTGCCAGCAGTGGATTACTAGCCGAGCAGTACTTC. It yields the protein CASSGLLAEQYF.